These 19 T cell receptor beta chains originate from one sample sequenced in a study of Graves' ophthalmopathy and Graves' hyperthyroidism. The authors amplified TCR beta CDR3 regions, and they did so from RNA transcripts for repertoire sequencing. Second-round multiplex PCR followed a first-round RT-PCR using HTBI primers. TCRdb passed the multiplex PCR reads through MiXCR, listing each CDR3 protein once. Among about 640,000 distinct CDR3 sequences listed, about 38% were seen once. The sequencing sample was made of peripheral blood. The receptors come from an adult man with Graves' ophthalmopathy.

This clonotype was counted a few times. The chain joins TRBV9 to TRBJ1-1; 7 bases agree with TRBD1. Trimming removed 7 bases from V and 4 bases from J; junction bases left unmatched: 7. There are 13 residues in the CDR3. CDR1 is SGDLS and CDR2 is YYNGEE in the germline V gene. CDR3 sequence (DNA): TGTGCCAGCTCCCGACAGGGCGCCACTGAAGCTTTCTTT. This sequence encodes CASSRQGATEAFF.

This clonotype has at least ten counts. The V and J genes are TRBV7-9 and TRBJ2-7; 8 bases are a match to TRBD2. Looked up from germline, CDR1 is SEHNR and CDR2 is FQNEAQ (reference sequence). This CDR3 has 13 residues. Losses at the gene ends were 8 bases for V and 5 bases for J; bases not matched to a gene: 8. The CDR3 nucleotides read TGTGCCAGCCGAAGCGGGGGTGTGGACGAGCAGTACTTC. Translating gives CASRSGGVDEQYF.

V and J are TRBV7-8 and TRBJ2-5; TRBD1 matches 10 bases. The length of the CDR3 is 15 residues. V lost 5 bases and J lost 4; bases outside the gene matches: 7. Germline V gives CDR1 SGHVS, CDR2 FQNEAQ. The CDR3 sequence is CASSPDRGRGETQYF. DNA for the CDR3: TGTGCCAGCAGCCCAGACAGGGGGCGCGGAGAGACCCAGTACTTC.

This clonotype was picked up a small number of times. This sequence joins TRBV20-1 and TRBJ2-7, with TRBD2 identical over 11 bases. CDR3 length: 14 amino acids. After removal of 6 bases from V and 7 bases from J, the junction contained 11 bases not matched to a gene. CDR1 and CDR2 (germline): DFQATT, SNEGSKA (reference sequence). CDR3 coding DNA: TGCAGTGCGAAGACTAGCGGGGCTATACGGGAGCAGTACTTC. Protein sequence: CSAKTSGAIREQYF.

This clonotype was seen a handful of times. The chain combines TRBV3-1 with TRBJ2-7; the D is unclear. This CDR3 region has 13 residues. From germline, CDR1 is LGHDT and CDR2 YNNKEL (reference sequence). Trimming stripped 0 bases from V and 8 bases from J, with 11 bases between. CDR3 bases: TGTGCCAGCAGCCAAGATAGTTCAGGACAGCAGTACTTC. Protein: CASSQDSSGQQYF.

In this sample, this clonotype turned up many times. The CDR3 sequence: CASTPSEWGRNGYTF. DNA for the CDR3: TGTGCCAGCACCCCCAGTGAGTGGGGAAGGAATGGCTACACCTTC. The V call is TRBV2, the J call TRBJ1-2; D not certain. Germline V gene data show CDR1 as SNHLY and CDR2 as FYNNEI. Trimming left V 7 bases short and J 6 bases short, with 21 bases between. This CDR3 region has 15 residues.

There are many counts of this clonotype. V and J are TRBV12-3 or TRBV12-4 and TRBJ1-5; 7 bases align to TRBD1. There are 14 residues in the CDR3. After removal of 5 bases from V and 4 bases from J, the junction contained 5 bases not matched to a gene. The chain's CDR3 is CASSPTGPNQPQHF. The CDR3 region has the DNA TGTGCCAGCAGTCCGACAGGGCCGAATCAGCCCCAGCATTTT.

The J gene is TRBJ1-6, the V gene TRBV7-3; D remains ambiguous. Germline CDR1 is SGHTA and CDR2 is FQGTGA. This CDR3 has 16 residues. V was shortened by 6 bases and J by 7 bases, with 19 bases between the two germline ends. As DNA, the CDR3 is TGTGCCAGCAGTTCCCCCGGCCCCAGCCCCAATTCACCCCTCCACTTT. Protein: CASSSPGPSPNSPLHF.

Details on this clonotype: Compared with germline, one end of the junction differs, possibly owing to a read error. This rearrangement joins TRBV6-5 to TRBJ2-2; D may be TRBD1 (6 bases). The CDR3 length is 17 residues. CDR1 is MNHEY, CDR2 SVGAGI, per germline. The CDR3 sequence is CASSSRDTALNAGELFF. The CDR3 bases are TGTGCCAGCAGTTCCCGGGACACGGCCCTGAACGCCGGGGAGCTGTTTTTT.

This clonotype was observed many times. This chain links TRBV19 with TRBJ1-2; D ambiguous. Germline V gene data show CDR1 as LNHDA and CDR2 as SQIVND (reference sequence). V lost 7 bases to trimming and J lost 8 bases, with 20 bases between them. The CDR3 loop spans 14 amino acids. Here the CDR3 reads CASIENDRREGYTF. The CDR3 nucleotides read TGTGCCAGTATCGAAAATGACCGGCGAGAGGGCTACACCTTC.

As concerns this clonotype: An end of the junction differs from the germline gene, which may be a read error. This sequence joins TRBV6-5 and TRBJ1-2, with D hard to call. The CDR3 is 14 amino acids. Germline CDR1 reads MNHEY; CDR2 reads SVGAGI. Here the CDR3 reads CASRQVGGPYSYTF. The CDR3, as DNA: TGTGCCAGCAGGCAGGTGGGTGGGCCCTATAGCTACACCTTC.

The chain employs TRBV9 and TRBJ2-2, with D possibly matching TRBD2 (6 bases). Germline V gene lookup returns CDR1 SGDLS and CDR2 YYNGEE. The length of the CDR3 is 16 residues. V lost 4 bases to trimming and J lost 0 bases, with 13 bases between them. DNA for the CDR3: TGTGCCAGCAGCCCACAGGCGGGGCCGAACACCGGGGAGCTGTTTTTT. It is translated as CASSPQAGPNTGELFF.

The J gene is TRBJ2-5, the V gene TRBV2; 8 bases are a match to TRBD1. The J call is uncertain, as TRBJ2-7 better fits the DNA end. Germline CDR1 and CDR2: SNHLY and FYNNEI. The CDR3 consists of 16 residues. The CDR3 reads CASSAWGQAPGYEQYF. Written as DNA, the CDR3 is TGTGCCAGCAGTGCTTGGGGACAGGCCCCGGGATACGAGCAGTACTTC.

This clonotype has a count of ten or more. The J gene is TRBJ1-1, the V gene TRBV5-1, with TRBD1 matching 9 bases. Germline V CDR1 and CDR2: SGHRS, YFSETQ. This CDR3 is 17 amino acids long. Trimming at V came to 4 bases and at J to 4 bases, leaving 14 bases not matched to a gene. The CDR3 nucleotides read TGCGCCAGCAGCAGAAATCCGGGACAGGGAGGTAGCACTGAAGCTTTCTTT. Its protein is CASSRNPGQGGSTEAFF.

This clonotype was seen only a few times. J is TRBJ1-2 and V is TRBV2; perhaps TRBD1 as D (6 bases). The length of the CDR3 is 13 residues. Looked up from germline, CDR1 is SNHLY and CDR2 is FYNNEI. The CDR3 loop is CAPQGRGNYGYTF. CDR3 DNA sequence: TGTGCTCCACAGGGCAGGGGTAACTATGGCTACACCTTC.

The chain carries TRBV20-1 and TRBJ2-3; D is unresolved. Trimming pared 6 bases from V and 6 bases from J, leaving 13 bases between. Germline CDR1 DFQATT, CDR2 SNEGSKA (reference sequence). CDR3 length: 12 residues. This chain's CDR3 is CSAGKGGDTQYF. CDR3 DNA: TGCAGTGCGGGGAAGGGCGGCGATACGCAGTATTTT.

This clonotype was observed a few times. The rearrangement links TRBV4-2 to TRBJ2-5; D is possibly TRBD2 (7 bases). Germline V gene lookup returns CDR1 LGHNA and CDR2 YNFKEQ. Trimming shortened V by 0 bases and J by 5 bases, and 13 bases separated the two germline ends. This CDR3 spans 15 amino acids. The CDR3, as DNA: TGTGCCAGCAGCCAAGAAGGGGGGGCCCCTGAGACCCAGTACTTC. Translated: CASSQEGGAPETQYF.

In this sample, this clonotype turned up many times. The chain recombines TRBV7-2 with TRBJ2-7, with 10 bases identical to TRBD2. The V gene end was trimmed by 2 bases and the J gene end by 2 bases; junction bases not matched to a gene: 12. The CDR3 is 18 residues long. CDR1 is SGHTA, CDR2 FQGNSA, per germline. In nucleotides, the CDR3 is TGTGCCAGCAGCTTACGAGGTATAGCGGGGGGAACAACCTACGAGCAGTACTTC. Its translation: CASSLRGIAGGTTYEQYF. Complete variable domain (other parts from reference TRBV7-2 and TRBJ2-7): GAGVSQSPSNKVTEKGKDVELRCDPISGHTALYWYRQSLGQGLEFLIYFQGNSAPDKSGLPSDRFSAERTGGSVSTLTIQRTQQEDSAVYLCASSLRGIAGGTTYEQYFGPGTRLTVT.

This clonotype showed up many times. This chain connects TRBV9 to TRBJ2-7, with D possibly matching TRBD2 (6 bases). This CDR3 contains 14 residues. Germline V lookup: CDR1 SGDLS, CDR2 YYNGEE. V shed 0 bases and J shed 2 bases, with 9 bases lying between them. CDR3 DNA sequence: TGTGCCAGCAGCGTAGGACTAGTGGCCTACGAGCAGTACTTC. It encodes CASSVGLVAYEQYF.